The T cell receptor beta chain under discussion was sequenced for a study of blood T cells in healthy people across ages. Sample-barcoded 5' priming and a J-beta primer mix drove a second PCR of roughly 7 to 11 cycles. TCRdb re-analysed the 5' RACE reads in MiXCR, keeping a single row per CDR3 protein. The table lists 630,000 or so distinct CDR3 sequences, roughly 30% of them singletons. This clonotype was seen ten or more times. Trimming removed 0 bases at V and 5 bases at J, with 4 bases between. This CDR3 is 11 amino acids long. Germline CDR1 is DFQATT and CDR2 is SNEGSKA (reference sequence). This TCR was recovered from a woman at least 80 years old in good health. The chain is built from TRBV20-1 and TRBJ2-5; D unclear. The source material was blood. CDR3 sequence (DNA): TGCAGTGCTAGAGATTACGAGACCCAGTACTTC. This sequence encodes CSARDYETQYF.